This T cell receptor beta chain stems from a study of CD8+ T cells in alopecia areata. Study-level background: Approximately 7-11-week-old female C3H/HeJ mice were grafted with skin from spontaneously alopecic 6-12-month-old C3H/HeJ graft donors.

The length of the CDR3 is 17 residues. CDR1 is FNHDT and CDR2 is SITEND in the germline V gene (reference sequence). With V trimmed by 2 bases and J by 1 base, 3 bases remained unmatched. RNA was extracted and reverse transcribed into cDNA as the sequencing template. Measured with immunoSEQ multiplex PCR; TCRdb has only the in-frame clones, and not every one. This repertoire holds about 300,000 clones, and none appear only once. This clone was recorded a few times. What it binds is unknown. Mouse gene names apply. The missing CDR3 end, 4 residues past where the read stops, is filled in from the germline J gene. A sort of pooled cutaneous lymph node cells used CD4, CD8alpha, NKG2D, NKG2ACE and other stains. Study results and limitations: Higher clonality was seen in lesional scalp than in normal scalp, especially in alopecia totalis/universalis.

This receptor was obtained from a C3H/HeJ mouse with alopecia areata. For this strain, the MHC haplotype corresponds to H2-k. Source material: CD4+ T cells sorted from a lymph node. V gene TRBV19 combines with J gene TRBJ2-1; 13 bases map to TRBD2. The sequenced part of the CDR3 DNA is TGTGCCAGCAGTATCGGGACTGGGGGGGGGAACTATGCT. Translation: CASSIGTGGGNYA. From start to end, the CDR3 is CASSIGTGGGNYAEQFF. The full variable domain, its missing parts supplied by reference TRBV19 and TRBJ2-1, is GGIITQTPKFLIGQEGQKLTLKCQQNFNHDTMYWYRQDSGKGLRLIYYSITENDLQKGDLSEGYDASREKKSSFSLTVTSAQKNEMAVFLCASSIGTGGGNYAEQFFGPGTRLTVL.